A single sample is the source of the 17 T cell receptor beta chains below, sequenced in a study of shared clonotypes between healthy human individuals. Naive CD8 isolation took CD45RO-negative cells positively selected for CCR7 and excluded terminally differentiated effector memory CD45RA+ cells. Data came from immunoSEQ multiplex PCR; TCRdb stores just in-frame clones and leaves some out. The sample gives fewer than 700,000 clones, around 95% of which show up once; over 0.09% is in the top ten. The sample was naive CD8+ T cells sorted from blood. The receptors come from a woman between 25 and 40 years old in good health.

The chain couples TRBV2 to TRBJ2-3; 7 nucleotides align to TRBD1. The ends lost 1 base at V and 4 bases at J; junction bases unmatched: 14. The CDR3 loop spans 18 amino acids. Germline values: CDR1 SNHLY, CDR2 FYNNEI. The DNA for the CDR3 is TGTGCCAGCAGTGAAGGGGCCCGAGTGACAGGGTGGGCAGATACGCAGTATTTT. Translation gives CASSEGARVTGWADTQYF.

This chain connects TRBV19 to TRBJ2-2; no firm D call. Germline V gene lookup returns CDR1 LNHDA and CDR2 SQIVND (reference sequence). Trimming stripped 5 bases from V and 1 base from J, with 5 bases between. The CDR3 extends over 13 amino acids. The CDR3, as DNA: TGTGCCAGTAGTCCCTGGAACACCGGGGAGCTGTTTTTT. Encoded protein: CASSPWNTGELFF.

The chain uses TRBV7-8 and TRBJ2-3, with no clear D. Trimming removed 3 bases at V and 4 bases at J, with 8 bases between. Germline V gene lookup returns CDR1 SGHVS and CDR2 FQNEAQ. This CDR3 is 13 amino acids long. The CDR3 loop is CASSLTRPDTQYF. The CDR3 nucleotides read TGTGCCAGCAGCTTGACCCGACCAGATACGCAGTATTTT.

J is TRBJ2-1 and V is TRBV27; 8 bases agree with TRBD2. The CDR3 has 16 residues. J was trimmed by 0 bases and V by 3 bases; bases with no gene match: 4. Germline assignment: CDR1 MNHEY and CDR2 SMNVEV (reference sequence). The CDR3 coding sequence is TGTGCCAGCAGTTTTAGCGGGGCCTCCTCCTACAATGAGCAGTTCTTC. Translation gives CASSFSGASSYNEQFF.

The chain links TRBV2 to TRBJ1-5; possibly TRBD1 for D (5 bases). Germline V gives CDR1 SNHLY, CDR2 FYNNEI. Trimming left V 4 bases short and J 5 bases short, with 18 bases between. The CDR3 contains 16 residues. The CDR3 DNA sequence: TGTGCCAGCAGTGGGGGGTCGGGCAGGGAACATCAGCCCCAGCATTTT. Translation: CASSGGSGREHQPQHF.

The chain joins TRBV2 to TRBJ1-3; 7 nucleotides line up with TRBD1. This CDR3 contains 16 residues. Germline lookup yields CDR1 SNHLY and CDR2 FYNNEI. Losses at the gene ends were 6 bases for V and 3 bases for J; bases not matched to a gene: 11. The DNA of the CDR3 is TGTGCCAGCAGAGCTAAAGACAGGGCTCTTGGAAACACCATATATTTT. Protein: CASRAKDRALGNTIYF.

The rearrangement links TRBV19 to TRBJ1-4; possible D gene TRBD1, 6 bases. Trimming stripped 6 bases from V and 0 bases from J, with 20 bases between. The germline V gene encodes CDR1 LNHDA and CDR2 SQIVND (reference sequence). The CDR3 is 18 residues long. The CDR3 DNA sequence: TGTGCCAGTAGCTGGGACACTTTGCAAGTTGCAACTAATGAAAAACTGTTTTTT. It translates to CASSWDTLQVATNEKLFF.

The chain uses TRBV4-1 and TRBJ1-1; 8 nucleotides line up with TRBD1. The V gene end was trimmed by 1 base and the J gene end by 4 bases; junction bases not matched to a gene: 2. This CDR3 region has 14 residues. CDR1 is MGHRA, CDR2 YSYEKL, per germline. In DNA, the CDR3 is TGCGCCAGCAGCCAAGGGCAGGGGGCCACTGAAGCTTTCTTT. Protein: CASSQGQGATEAFF.

This clone was found a few times. The chain carries TRBV19 and TRBJ1-5; no definite D call. Germline V gene lookup returns CDR1 LNHDA and CDR2 SQIVND (reference sequence). Trimming cost V 5 bases and J 2 bases, with 10 bases left between them. The CDR3 length is 14 residues. The CDR3 DNA reads TGTGCCAGTAGTCCCCGATTGGGCAATCAGCCCCAGCATTTT. Encoded protein: CASSPRLGNQPQHF.

V usage is TRBV27 and J usage is TRBJ1-5, with D uncertain. The CDR3 has 13 amino acids. Looked up from germline, CDR1 is MNHEY and CDR2 is SMNVEV (reference sequence). V was clipped by 5 bases and J by 0 bases, with 5 bases between them. The CDR3 sequence is CASSRDSNQPQHF. For the CDR3, the DNA is TGTGCCAGCAGTCGTGATAGCAATCAGCCCCAGCATTTT.

The CDR3 region is CASSTSGTRPRHEQFF. For the CDR3, the DNA is TGTGCCAGCAGCACTTCCGGGACTAGGCCTCGCCATGAGCAGTTCTTC. The chain is built from TRBV5-4 and TRBJ2-1; TRBD2 matches at 8 bases. Germline V gives CDR1 SGHNT, CDR2 YYREEE (reference sequence). This CDR3 contains 16 residues. With 4 bases clipped from V and 8 bases from J, the junction kept 14 bases outside the gene matches.

V gene TRBV5-4 combines with J gene TRBJ2-1, with 13 nucleotides matching TRBD2. The CDR3 loop spans 17 amino acids. The germline gives CDR1 SGHNT, CDR2 YYREEE (reference sequence). V was pared by 0 bases and J by 10 bases, with 10 bases of the junction left unmatched. The CDR3 loop is CASSLAITSGRAPEQFF. DNA of the CDR3: TGTGCCAGCAGCTTGGCTATTACTAGCGGGAGGGCACCCGAGCAGTTCTTC.

The chain links TRBV15 to TRBJ2-7; 7 bases align to TRBD1. The CDR3 loop spans 13 amino acids. V shed 3 bases and J 5 bases; nucleotides not matched to a gene: 4. CDR1 is LNHNV and CDR2 is YYDKDF in the germline V gene (reference sequence). CDR3 coding DNA: TGTGCCACCAGCAGGATACAGGGGAACGAGCAGTACTTC. Translation gives CATSRIQGNEQYF.

In this sample, this clone turned up once. The V call is TRBV7-9, the J call TRBJ2-5; TRBD2 is a possible D gene (5 bases). The CDR3 length is 14 residues. The germline V gene encodes CDR1 SEHNR and CDR2 FQNEAQ (reference sequence). The V end lost 0 bases, the J end lost 4 bases, and 9 bases lay between the germline ends. The DNA for the CDR3 is TGTGCCAGCAGCTTAGCGCCTAGCCCAGAGACCCAGTACTTC. It is translated as CASSLAPSPETQYF.

This clone was picked up one time. The genes are TRBV2 and TRBJ2-1; TRBD2 is a possible D gene (6 bases). The V gene's germline CDR1 is SNHLY and CDR2 FYNNEI. V was trimmed by 8 bases and J by 14 bases, leaving 16 bases between them. The length of the CDR3 is 11 residues. The CDR3 DNA reads as TGTGCCAGCCGCGAAAGGGACTGGAAGTTCTTC. Its protein is CASRERDWKFF.

The chain couples TRBV27 to TRBJ2-7, with D unclear. Germline V CDR1 and CDR2: MNHEY, SMNVEV (reference sequence). V was shortened by 3 bases and J by 2 bases, with 11 bases between the two germline ends. This CDR3 has 14 amino acids. CDR3 region: CASSLNPKTYEQYF. The CDR3 DNA follows: TGTGCCAGCAGTTTGAACCCCAAGACCTACGAGCAGTACTTC.

The chain combines TRBV10-2 with TRBJ2-1; D is uncertain. This CDR3 region has 13 residues. Germline V gives CDR1 WSHSY, CDR2 SAAADI. The V end was cut by 2 bases, the J end by 0 bases, with 2 bases between. CDR3 DNA: TGCGCCAGCAGTGAGGGCTCCTACAATGAGCAGTTCTTC. It specifies CASSEGSYNEQFF.